These 23 T cell receptor beta chains were all obtained from the same sample, sequenced in a study of CD8 T cells in ankylosing spondylitis. TCRdb reprocessed the 5' RACE reads with MiXCR, giving one entry per CDR3 protein. The repertoire consists of 670,000 or so distinct CDR3 sequences, with around 20% occurring once and the leading ten covering approximately 18%. No antigen has been assigned to these receptors. Study results and limitations: In ankylosing spondylitis blood, a motif of about 8 highly homologous TCR beta variants appeared characteristic.

The sample comprised blood, either unsorted or a sorted T cell fraction (not recorded which). The receptors stem from a male donor with ankylosing spondylitis.

The chain employs TRBV5-1 and TRBJ1-3; D might be TRBD1 (5 bases). The CDR3 is made up of 13 amino acids. Trimming cost V 2 bases and J 3 bases, with 6 bases left between them. Germline-derived CDR1 and CDR2 are SGHRS and YFSETQ. The chain's CDR3 is CASSFQGGNTIYF. As DNA, the CDR3 is TGCGCCAGCAGCTTTCAGGGTGGAAACACCATATATTTT.

This clonotype was recorded at least ten times. V gene TRBV5-1 combines with J gene TRBJ1-5; D call uncertain. Per the germline V gene, CDR1 is SGHRS and CDR2 is YFSETQ. The CDR3 spans 13 residues. V lost 0 bases, J lost 4 bases, and 5 bases lay in between. Here the CDR3 reads CASSLGVNQPQHF. CDR3 coding DNA: TGCGCCAGCAGCTTGGGGGTTAATCAGCCCCAGCATTTT. The variable domain in full, with the rest retrieved from reference TRBV5-1 and TRBJ1-5, is KAGVTQTPRYLIKTRGQQVTLSCSPISGHRSVSWYQQTPGQGLQFLFEYFSETQRNKGNFPGRFSGRQFSNSRSEMNVSTLELGDSALYLCASSLGVNQPQHFGDGTRLSIL.

V is TRBV5-1 and J is TRBJ1-1; TRBD1 might be the D (6 bases). Germline CDR1 is SGHRS and CDR2 is YFSETQ. The V end was cut by 2 bases, the J end by 6 bases, with 11 bases between. The CDR3 has 13 residues. This CDR3 reads CASSFFEGAEAFF. CDR3 nucleotide sequence: TGCGCCAGCAGCTTTTTTGAGGGGGCTGAAGCTTTCTTT.

This clonotype was observed a few times. The V call is TRBV4-3, the J call TRBJ2-1; 10 nucleotides line up with TRBD2. The V gene end was trimmed by 4 bases and the J gene end by 4 bases; junction bases not matched to a gene: 10. The CDR3 length is 17 residues. Germline values: CDR1 LGHNA, CDR2 YSLEER. CDR3 protein: CASSPSELAGPYNEQFF. Written as DNA, the CDR3 is TGCGCCAGCAGCCCTTCCGAACTAGCGGGACCGTACAATGAGCAGTTCTTC.

The rearrangement joins TRBV7-6 to TRBJ1-6; weak D call: TRBD1 (6 bases). The CDR3 sequence is 12 residues long. Per germline, CDR1 SGHVS and CDR2 FNYEAQ. Trimming shortened V by 3 bases and J by 14 bases, and 11 bases separated the two germline ends. The CDR3 reads CASSFPEGALHF. CDR3 sequence (DNA): TGTGCCAGCAGCTTTCCGGAGGGGGCCCTCCACTTT.

This chain connects TRBV10-3 to TRBJ2-1; perhaps TRBD1 as D (7 bases). The CDR3 runs 15 residues. Germline values: CDR1 ENHRY, CDR2 SYGVKD. V dropped 1 base and J dropped 6 bases, with 13 bases sitting between them. The CDR3 DNA reads TGTGCCATCAGTGAGTTGGGCAGGGGGGTCAATGAGCAGTTCTTC. The encoded protein is CAISELGRGVNEQFF.

This clonotype has a count of ten or more. The chain couples TRBV5-1 to TRBJ2-7; TRBD1 might be the D (5 bases). CDR3 length equals 14 residues. V shed 3 bases and J shed 1 base, with 11 bases lying between them. CDR1 and CDR2 (germline): SGHRS, YFSETQ. In DNA, the CDR3 is TGCGCCAGCAGCTCGGAAGACAGTTCCTACGAGCAGTACTTC. Its translation is CASSSEDSSYEQYF.

This clonotype was counted only a few times. The chain joins TRBV6-1 to TRBJ2-7; 9 nucleotides align to TRBD1. The V gene end was trimmed by 7 bases and the J gene end by 6 bases; junction bases not matched to a gene: 7. Germline values: CDR1 MNHNS, CDR2 SASEGT. This CDR3 is built from 13 residues. This CDR3 reads CASNTGQGPEQYF. The CDR3 bases are TGTGCCAGCAACACCGGACAGGGGCCCGAGCAGTACTTC.

In this sample, this clonotype turned up a few times. The chain is built from TRBV11-2 and TRBJ2-7, with D possibly being TRBD2 (7 bases). Germline-derived CDR1 and CDR2 are SGHAT and FQNNGV. The CDR3 is 16 amino acids. V was clipped by 2 bases and J by 3 bases, with 17 bases between them. In DNA form, the CDR3 reads TGTGCCAGCAGCTTAAGCGGGGACACCGCTTACTACGAGCAGTACTTC. It yields the protein CASSLSGDTAYYEQYF.

This clonotype was recorded a few times. V usage is TRBV28 and J usage is TRBJ2-3; 10 positions match TRBD2. The V segment lost 6 bases and the J segment 6 bases; nucleotides outside the gene matches: 6. CDR3 length: 14 residues. Germline CDR1 MDHEN, CDR2 SYDVKM. This CDR3 reads CASSPGTSDDTQYF. The CDR3 bases are TGTGCCAGCAGCCCCGGGACTAGCGACGATACGCAGTATTTT.

The CDR3 loop is CASRKLGRADTQYF. Written as DNA, the CDR3 is TGCGCCAGCAGGAAACTGGGTCGGGCAGATACGCAGTATTTT. The gene calls are TRBV4-1 and TRBJ2-3; D unresolved. The CDR3 is 14 amino acids. Trimming cost V 6 bases and J 4 bases, with 14 bases left between them. Germline-derived CDR1 and CDR2 are MGHRA and YSYEKL.

The chain employs TRBV28 and TRBJ2-7; 8 bases are shared with TRBD1. The CDR3 has 14 residues. Trimming cost V 6 bases and J 4 bases; bases outside gene matches: 8. The germline V gene encodes CDR1 MDHEN and CDR2 SYDVKM. The DNA of the CDR3 is TGTGCCAGCAGCGTGACAGGGGAGCGGTACGAGCAGTACTTC. Translation gives CASSVTGERYEQYF. The whole variable domain, remainder taken from reference TRBV28 and TRBJ2-7, is DVKVTQSSRYLVKRTGEKVFLECVQDMDHENMFWYRQDPGLGLRLIYFSYDVKMKEKGDIPEGYSVSREKKERFSLILESASTNQTSMYLCASSVTGERYEQYFGPGTRLTVT.

This clonotype was seen only a few times. The chain carries TRBV5-5 and TRBJ1-1; possibly TRBD1 for D (6 bases). The ends were cut back, 4 bases at V and 1 base at J, with 14 bases in the middle. There are 15 residues in the CDR3. The germline CDR1 and CDR2 sequences are SGHKS and YYEKEE (reference sequence). CDR3 nucleotide sequence: TGTGCCAGCAGCCCCATAGGACAGCCGAACACTGAAGCTTTCTTT. Encoded protein: CASSPIGQPNTEAFF.

This rearrangement joins TRBV3-1 to TRBJ2-3, with TRBD2 matching 12 bases. Germline trimming cut 2 bases from V and 0 bases from J; bases unmatched to any gene: 9. Germline loops: CDR1 LGHDT, CDR2 YNNKEL (reference sequence). The CDR3 spans 19 residues. The chain's CDR3 is CASSQTASGGARSTDTQYF. The CDR3 region has the DNA TGTGCCAGCAGCCAAACCGCTAGCGGGGGGGCCCGGAGCACAGATACGCAGTATTTT.

The chain joins TRBV18 to TRBJ1-2; D not resolved. V dropped 5 bases and J dropped 4 bases, with 14 bases sitting between them. The CDR3 has 14 residues. Germline CDR1 KGHSH, CDR2 LQKENI. The CDR3 DNA sequence: TGTGCCAGCTCAGAGGGTGCTCCTAGCTATGGCTACACCTTC. This sequence encodes CASSEGAPSYGYTF.

This sequence joins TRBV27 and TRBJ2-7; tentative D call: TRBD2 (6 bases). The germline gives CDR1 MNHEY, CDR2 SMNVEV (reference sequence). CDR3 size: 12 residues. The CDR3 is CGSGEWNYEQYF. The CDR3 DNA is TGTGGGTCGGGGGAATGGAACTACGAGCAGTACTTC.

This clonotype appeared a few times. A read error may produce the germline difference seen at one junction end. The chain is built from TRBV6-5 and TRBJ2-1, with D perhaps TRBD1 (6 bases). Germline values: CDR1 MNHEY, CDR2 SVGAGI. The CDR3 length is 16 residues. CDR3 protein: CASSYSVVTGYSEQFF. The CDR3 DNA is TGTGCCAGCAGTTACTCGGTGGTTACAGGGTACAGTGAGCAGTTCTTC.

The genes are TRBV7-8 and TRBJ2-5; D is perhaps TRBD1 (6 bases). Germline CDR1 and CDR2: SGHVS and FQNEAQ. The CDR3 has 16 residues. Trimming removed 0 bases from V and 5 bases from J, with 16 bases in between. The CDR3 is CASSLASGSQGETQYF. The CDR3 DNA follows: TGTGCCAGCAGCTTAGCGTCAGGGTCCCAGGGGGAGACCCAGTACTTC.

The CDR3 region is CSVEDLTSEHYEQYF. CDR3 coding DNA: TGCAGCGTTGAAGATCTAACTAGCGAACACTACGAGCAGTACTTC. The chain recombines TRBV29-1 with TRBJ2-7, with 7 bases that match TRBD2. This CDR3 is built from 15 residues. The V and J ends lost 0 bases and 3 bases, in that order; junction bases with no gene match: 8. Looked up from germline, CDR1 is SQVTM and CDR2 is ANQGSEA.

This clonotype was seen only a few times. The chain is built from TRBV6-1 and TRBJ2-1; perhaps TRBD2 as D (6 bases). Trimming stripped 8 bases from V and 3 bases from J, with 14 bases between. CDR1 MNHNS and CDR2 SASEGT come from the germline V gene. CDR3 length: 14 residues. The CDR3 nucleotides read TGTGCCAGCTGGGGCGGGAAGGACTACAATGAGCAGTTCTTC. Its translation is CASWGGKDYNEQFF.

This clonotype showed up just a few times. V is TRBV20-1 and J is TRBJ2-7; 9 positions match TRBD1. J gave up 5 bases and V 0 bases, and 11 bases lay outside the gene matches. Germline-derived CDR1 and CDR2 are DFQATT and SNEGSKA (reference sequence). There are 16 residues in the CDR3. The CDR3 reads CSARDERDREGHEQYF. The CDR3 DNA is TGCAGTGCTAGAGATGAAAGGGACAGGGAGGGCCACGAGCAGTACTTC.

With respect to this clonotype: One end of the junction fails to match germline, which may point to a read error. The gene calls are TRBV5-6 and TRBJ1-4; D is unclear. Germline V lookup: CDR1 SGHDT, CDR2 YYEEEE. The CDR3 is 14 residues long. The CDR3 sequence: CASSLEGLGEKLLF. CDR3 DNA: TGTGCCAGCAGCTTGGAGGGCCTAGGAGAAAAACTGCTTTTT.

In its sample, this clonotype was seen a few times. The chain is built from TRBV6-1 and TRBJ2-3, with 11 bases aligning to TRBD1. The V gene's germline CDR1 is MNHNS and CDR2 SASEGT. This CDR3 comprises 16 residues. V lost 5 bases to trimming and J lost 3 bases; unmatched junction nucleotides: 7. Written as DNA, the CDR3 is TGTGCCAGCAGTCCCGGGACAGGGGGTGGTACAGATACGCAGTATTTT. Translation: CASSPGTGGGTDTQYF.